Listed here are 19 T cell receptor beta chains from one sample, sequenced in a study of T-cell memory formation after mild COVID-19. TCRdb itself ran the 5' RACE reads through MiXCR, one entry per CDR3 protein. The top ten clones hold 31% of a sample with tens of thousands of distinct CDR3 sequences, 15% to 20% of them seen once. The source material was PBMCs or a T cell subset sorted from them (not recorded which). The receptors here all came from an adult woman who had mild COVID-19 (a few samples of this study predate the infection). Cell type and time point are not known.

This clonotype came up many times. V is TRBV5-6 and J is TRBJ2-3; 14 nucleotides line up with TRBD2. The CDR3 is made up of 19 amino acids. The V gene end was trimmed by 2 bases and the J gene end by 2 bases; junction bases not matched to a gene: 10. Germline CDR1 is SGHDT and CDR2 is YYEEEE. CDR3: CASSLSLGLAGASTDTQYF. In nucleotides, the CDR3 is TGTGCCAGCAGCTTATCCCTGGGACTAGCGGGAGCTTCCACAGATACGCAGTATTTT. Complete variable domain (other parts from reference TRBV5-6 and TRBJ2-3): DAGVTQSPTHLIKTRGQQVTLRCSPKSGHDTVSWYQQALGQGPQFIFQYYEEEERQRGNFPDRFSGHQFPNYSSELNVNALLLGDSALYLCASSLSLGLAGASTDTQYFGPGTRLTVL.

This clonotype has only a few counts. The chain is built from TRBV13 and TRBJ2-4, with TRBD2 matching 14 bases. With 5 bases clipped from V and 1 base from J, the junction kept 7 bases outside the gene matches. This CDR3 spans 18 amino acids. Germline V lookup: CDR1 PRHDT, CDR2 FYEKMQ (reference sequence). This chain's CDR3 is CASSPGTSGGRAKNIQYF. CDR3 DNA: TGTGCCAGCAGCCCGGGGACTAGCGGGGGAAGGGCCAAAAACATTCAGTACTTC.

This chain uses TRBV4-1 with TRBJ2-7, with 8 bases matching TRBD1. V dropped 3 bases and J dropped 2; count of bases not matched to a gene: 6. CDR1 MGHRA and CDR2 YSYEKL come from the germline V gene. The CDR3 has 15 residues. CDR3 sequence (DNA): TGCGCCAGCAGCCAGCCCGGACAGGGAACCTACGAGCAGTACTTC. Protein product: CASSQPGQGTYEQYF.

This clonotype was found many times. The chain uses TRBV4-3 and TRBJ2-1; D call uncertain. The germline gives CDR1 LGHNA, CDR2 YSLEER. The CDR3 contains 14 residues. Trimming took 0 bases from V and 5 from J, leaving 8 bases between them. DNA for the CDR3: TGCGCCAGCAGCCAAGATTACCAACACAATGAGCAGTTCTTC. Amino acid sequence: CASSQDYQHNEQFF.

The gene calls are TRBV2 and TRBJ2-1, with 9 bases fitting TRBD2. In germline, CDR1 is SNHLY, CDR2 FYNNEI. The V and J ends lost 7 bases and 8 bases, in that order; junction bases with no gene match: 9. The CDR3 has 14 residues. The CDR3 region has the DNA TGTGCCAGCAAACCCAGCGGGAGGCGGGATGAGCAGTTCTTC. The encoded protein is CASKPSGRRDEQFF.

The rearrangement uses TRBV4-3 and TRBJ1-2; D gene uncertain. The germline V and J ends were trimmed by 0 bases and 4 bases, with 9 bases remaining between them. The CDR3 extends over 14 amino acids. Germline lookup yields CDR1 LGHNA and CDR2 YSLEER. CDR3 residues: CASSQERSSYGYTF. CDR3 coding DNA: TGCGCCAGCAGCCAAGAAAGGTCCTCCTATGGCTACACCTTC.

The rearrangement links TRBV30 to TRBJ1-1; D remains unclear. Germline lookup yields CDR1 GTSNPN and CDR2 SVGIG (reference sequence). The CDR3 loop spans 12 amino acids. Trimming removed 1 base from V and 3 bases from J, with 6 bases in between. CDR3 sequence: CAWSATYTEAFF. CDR3 coding DNA: TGTGCCTGGAGTGCTACCTACACTGAAGCTTTCTTT.

In its sample, this clonotype was seen a few times. The CDR3 is CASSLPGGLNTGELFF. The DNA of the CDR3 is TGCGCCAGCAGCTTGCCCGGGGGCTTAAACACCGGGGAGCTGTTTTTT. V usage is TRBV5-1 and J usage is TRBJ2-2, with D perhaps matching TRBD1 or TRBD2 (6 bases each). CDR1 and CDR2 (germline): SGHRS, YFSETQ. V was trimmed by 1 base and J by 2 bases, leaving 12 bases between them. The CDR3 spans 16 residues.

The V and J genes are TRBV11-2 and TRBJ1-4; 8 nucleotides align to TRBD1. Germline V gene data show CDR1 as SGHAT and CDR2 as FQNNGV. This CDR3 region has 15 residues. Trimming took 4 bases from V and 7 from J; bases not matched to a gene: 8. The DNA for the CDR3 is TGTGCCAGCAGCTCCGCTGGGACAGGACGTGAAAAACTGTTTTTT. It specifies CASSSAGTGREKLFF.

This clonotype was detected only a few times. The rearrangement joins TRBV5-1 to TRBJ2-7; 10 bases fit TRBD1. CDR3 length: 15 amino acids. CDR1 and CDR2 from the germline V gene are SGHRS and YFSETQ. The V and J ends lost 0 bases and 2 bases, in that order; junction bases with no gene match: 2. The CDR3 coding sequence is TGCGCCAGCAGCTTGGGCGGGACAGGGGCCTACGAGCAGTACTTC. Amino acids: CASSLGGTGAYEQYF.

This clonotype was observed a handful of times. This chain connects TRBV28 to TRBJ2-3; 7 bases map to TRBD2. The V segment lost 3 bases and the J segment 4 bases; nucleotides outside the gene matches: 10. The CDR3 is made up of 16 amino acids. Germline values: CDR1 MDHEN, CDR2 SYDVKM. The CDR3 region is CASSLVAGALSDTQYF. The CDR3 nucleotides read TGTGCCAGCAGTTTGGTGGCGGGAGCCTTATCAGATACGCAGTATTTT.

This clonotype was found a few times. The chain combines TRBV25-1 with TRBJ2-2, with D perhaps matching TRBD2 (6 bases). Germline V CDR1 and CDR2: MGHDK, SYGVNS. Trimming took 8 bases from V and 6 from J, leaving 16 bases between them. This CDR3 has 14 residues. Here the CDR3 DNA reads TGTGCCAGCGCTCGCAGAGGGGAGGCCGGGGAGCTGTTTTTT. Translating it yields CASARRGEAGELFF.

V and J are TRBV4-2 and TRBJ2-5; 9 bases map to TRBD2. CDR3 length equals 15 residues. The germline V gene encodes CDR1 LGHNA and CDR2 YNFKEQ. V lost 1 base to trimming and J lost 2 bases; unmatched junction nucleotides: 2. CDR3 DNA: TGTGCCAGCAGCCAAGTGACTAGCGGACAAGAGACCCAGTACTTC. It codes for CASSQVTSGQETQYF.

The J gene is TRBJ2-1, the V gene TRBV9; 12 bases are a match to TRBD2. The CDR3 sequence is 14 residues long. CDR1 is SGDLS and CDR2 is YYNGEE in the germline V gene. The J segment lost 15 bases and the V segment lost 3 bases, leaving 10 bases of the junction unmatched. CDR3 sequence (DNA): TGTGCCAGCAGCGGAGGGTTGACTAGCGGGAGACGGTTCTTC. This gives the protein CASSGGLTSGRRFF. Full variable domain (missing parts from reference TRBV9 and TRBJ2-1): DSGVTQTPKHLITATGQRVTLRCSPRSGDLSVYWYQQSLDQGLQFLIQYYNGEERAKGNILERFSAQQFPDLHSELNLSSLELGDSALYFCASSGGLTSGRRFFGPGTRLTVL.

The chain couples TRBV7-3 to TRBJ1-1; the D gene is possibly TRBD1 (5 bases). Per the germline V gene, CDR1 is SGHTA and CDR2 is FQGTGA. The CDR3 length is 14 residues. Trimming shortened V by 1 base and J by 4 bases, and 10 bases separated the two germline ends. The CDR3: CASSLSLGGTEAFF. As DNA, the CDR3 is TGTGCCAGCAGCTTAAGTCTGGGGGGCACTGAAGCTTTCTTT. The entire variable domain, with the rest obtained from reference TRBV7-3 and TRBJ1-1, is as follows: GAGVSQTPSNKVTEKGKYVELRCDPISGHTALYWYRQSLGQGPEFLIYFQGTGAADDSGLPNDRFFAVRPEGSVSTLKIQRTERGDSAVYLCASSLSLGGTEAFFGQGTRLTVV.

The chain has TRBV15 and TRBJ2-3, with D unclear. The CDR3 runs to 13 residues. Germline CDR1 reads LNHNV; CDR2 reads YYDKDF (reference sequence). The ends were cut back, 9 bases at V and 0 bases at J, with 10 bases in the middle. CDR3 DNA: TGTGCCACTAGCCCCATCAGCACAGATACGCAGTATTTT. This codes for CATSPISTDTQYF.

In its sample, this clonotype was seen a few times. This chain joins TRBV5-1 and TRBJ2-7, with TRBD2 identical over 11 bases. Germline V CDR1 and CDR2: SGHRS, YFSETQ. V trimming: 2 bases; J trimming: 2 bases; junction bases outside the gene matches: 6. The CDR3 loop spans 16 amino acids. CDR3 coding DNA: TGCGCCAGCAGCTTAGCCCCGGGACTAGCGGCCTACGAGCAGTACTTC. Its translation: CASSLAPGLAAYEQYF.

J is TRBJ2-1 and V is TRBV10-3, with 8 bases matching TRBD2. The CDR3 covers 15 residues. The junction had 6 bases not matched to a gene; V was cut back by 4 bases and J by 4 bases. Germline values: CDR1 ENHRY, CDR2 SYGVKD. The CDR3 is CAISVGGGNYNEQFF. Here the CDR3 DNA reads TGTGCCATCAGTGTAGGCGGGGGGAATTACAATGAGCAGTTCTTC.

There are many counts of this clonotype. The V gene is TRBV7-3, the J gene TRBJ2-1; D call uncertain. The CDR3 sequence is 12 residues long. Germline CDR1 and CDR2: SGHTA and FQGTGA. V was clipped by 0 bases and J by 6 bases, with 3 bases between them. The DNA of the CDR3 is TGTGCCAGCAGCTTAACTAGCAATGAGCAGTTCTTC. This encodes CASSLTSNEQFF. The entire variable domain, with the rest obtained from reference TRBV7-3 and TRBJ2-1, is as follows: GAGVSQTPSNKVTEKGKYVELRCDPISGHTALYWYRQSLGQGPEFLIYFQGTGAADDSGLPNDRFFAVRPEGSVSTLKIQRTERGDSAVYLCASSLTSNEQFFGPGTRLTVL.